One and the same sample provided the 11 T cell receptor beta chains below, sequenced in a study of CD8+ T cells in alopecia areata. cDNA serving as the sequencing template came from extracted, reverse transcribed RNA. The data were produced by immunoSEQ multiplex PCR, yet TCRdb's version contains in-frame clones alone and is incomplete. The sample lists about 92,000 clones; 44% were seen once. Sample treatment: oral pan-JAK inhibitor, 5-10 mg twice daily. The source was CD8+ T cells sorted from blood, collected at week 24, from a patient treated with tofacitinib. These receptors were taken from a human donor with alopecia areata.

There are a few counts of this clone. The genes are TRBV6-5 and TRBJ1-2; D is ambiguous. The CDR3 has 14 residues. V was clipped by 0 bases and J by 4 bases, with 9 bases between them. Germline CDR1 and CDR2: MNHEY and SVGAGI. In nucleotides, the CDR3 is TGTGCCAGCAGTTACTCGAGTCGCAGCTATGGCTACACCTTC. Amino acid sequence: CASSYSSRSYGYTF.

Comments on this clone: Other DNA sequences in the sample encode the same CDR3. The V call is TRBV27, the J call TRBJ1-1; possibly TRBD1 for D (5 bases). Per the germline V gene, CDR1 is MNHEY and CDR2 is SMNVEV (reference sequence). The length of the CDR3 is 13 residues. Trimming left V 2 bases short and J 5 bases short, with 9 bases between. The CDR3 protein is CASSLGAGTEAFF. For the CDR3, the DNA is TGTGCCAGCAGTTTAGGTGCAGGGACTGAAGCTTTCTTT.

This chain uses TRBV9 with TRBJ2-7; D is ambiguous. V was shortened by 4 bases and J by 3 bases, with 11 bases between the two germline ends. CDR3 size: 13 residues. Per germline, CDR1 SGDLS and CDR2 YYNGEE. Here the CDR3 DNA reads TGTGCCAGCAGCCCCTTGGTAGGCTACGAGCAGTACTTC. It encodes CASSPLVGYEQYF.

This clone came up a few times. The rearrangement uses TRBV30 and TRBJ2-4; 7 positions agree with TRBD2. The ends lost 2 bases at V and 1 base at J; junction bases unmatched: 5. The V gene's germline CDR1 is GTSNPN and CDR2 SVGIG (reference sequence). The CDR3 has 15 amino acids. CDR3 amino acids: CAWSWGGDAKNIQYF. The CDR3 nucleotides are TGTGCCTGGAGTTGGGGAGGGGACGCCAAAAACATTCAGTACTTC.

This clone was recorded a few times. The chain is built from TRBV29-1 and TRBJ2-7; 7 bases are a match to TRBD2. The CDR3 covers 15 residues. After removal of 1 base from V and 6 bases from J, the junction contained 12 bases not matched to a gene. CDR1 SQVTM and CDR2 ANQGSEA come from the germline V gene. The CDR3 DNA is TGCAGCGTTGAAGTTGTCGGGACTATGGTTCTCGAGCAGTACTTC. Its protein is CSVEVVGTMVLEQYF.

This chain connects TRBV6-5 to TRBJ1-1, with unresolved D. Trimming took 6 bases from V and 4 from J, leaving 12 bases between them. Germline V gene sequence: CDR1 MNHEY, CDR2 SVGAGI. CDR3 length: 13 residues. CDR3 amino acids: CASRRVEFTEAFF. As DNA, the CDR3 is TGTGCCAGCAGAAGGGTTGAGTTCACTGAAGCTTTCTTT.

This clone has only a few counts. The V and J genes are TRBV5-1 and TRBJ2-2; TRBD1 matches 8 bases. J lost 0 bases, V lost 2 bases, and 6 bases had no gene match. The CDR3 covers 17 residues. Per germline, CDR1 SGHRS and CDR2 YFSETQ. CDR3 loop: CASSFRGTGTNTGELFF. The CDR3 region has the DNA TGCGCCAGCAGCTTTAGGGGGACAGGAACGAACACCGGGGAGCTGTTTTTT.

This clone has more than one count but fewer than ten. Other DNA sequences in this specimen translate into the identical CDR3. The CDR3 DNA follows: TGTGCCAGCAGCTTAACAGGAAAAGAGACCCAGTACTTC. The encoded protein is CASSLTGKETQYF. The chain links TRBV7-9 to TRBJ2-5, with a possible D match to TRBD1 (5 bases). The CDR3 is 13 amino acids. CDR1 SEHNR and CDR2 FQNEAQ come from the germline V gene (reference sequence). Trimming took off 2 bases at V and 3 bases at J, with 7 bases between the two ends.

In its sample, this clone was seen a few times. The CDR3, as DNA: TGCGCCAGCAGCCCTCCGGGGGGGTCCTACGAGCAGTACTTC. Residues: CASSPPGGSYEQYF. The chain joins TRBV4-1 to TRBJ2-7, with 8 bases lining up with TRBD2. Germline V CDR1 and CDR2: MGHRA, YSYEKL. V was clipped by 4 bases and J by 1 base; unmatched bases: 3. The CDR3 runs to 14 residues.

This clone was counted between two and nine times. This chain connects TRBV29-1 to TRBJ1-2; the D is unclear. The germline V gene has CDR1 SQVTM and CDR2 ANQGSEA. V was cut by 7 bases and J by 4 bases, with 22 bases left in between. The CDR3 length is 15 residues. The CDR3: CSAGTGSLPGYGYTF. For the CDR3, the DNA is TGCAGCGCGGGTACCGGTTCCCTGCCCGGCTATGGCTACACCTTC.

This clone was seen just once. This chain uses TRBV9 with TRBJ2-4; D not certain. V was trimmed by 0 bases and J by 8 bases, leaving 15 bases between them. CDR3 length: 15 amino acids. Germline-derived CDR1 and CDR2 are SGDLS and YYNGEE. The CDR3 coding sequence is TGTGCCAGCAGCGTAGGTGATAAGGCTTTAGACATTCAGTACTTC. This sequence encodes CASSVGDKALDIQYF. Drawing the rest from reference TRBV9 and TRBJ2-4, the complete variable domain is DSGVTQTPKHLITATGQRVTLRCSPRSGDLSVYWYQQSLDQGLQFLIQYYNGEERAKGNILERFSAQQFPDLHSELNLSSLELGDSALYFCASSVGDKALDIQYFGAGTRLSVL.